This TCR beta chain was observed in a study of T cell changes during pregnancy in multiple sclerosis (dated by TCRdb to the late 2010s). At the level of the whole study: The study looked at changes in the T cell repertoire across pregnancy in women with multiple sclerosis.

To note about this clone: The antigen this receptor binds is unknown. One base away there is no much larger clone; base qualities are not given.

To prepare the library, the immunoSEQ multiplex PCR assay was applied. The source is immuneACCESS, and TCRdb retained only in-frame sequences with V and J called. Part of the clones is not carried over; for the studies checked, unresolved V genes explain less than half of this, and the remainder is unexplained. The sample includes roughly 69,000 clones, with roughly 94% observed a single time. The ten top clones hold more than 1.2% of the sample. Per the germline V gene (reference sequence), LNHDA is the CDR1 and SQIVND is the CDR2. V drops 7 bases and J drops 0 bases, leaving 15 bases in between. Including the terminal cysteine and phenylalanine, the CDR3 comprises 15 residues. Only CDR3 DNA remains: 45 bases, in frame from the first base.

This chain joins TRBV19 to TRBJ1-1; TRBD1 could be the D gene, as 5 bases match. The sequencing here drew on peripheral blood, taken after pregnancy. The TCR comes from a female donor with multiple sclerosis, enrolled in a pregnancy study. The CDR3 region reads CASTAIREVNTEAFF. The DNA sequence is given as TGTGCCAGTACCGCAATCAGGGAAGTGAACACTGAAGCTTTCTTT. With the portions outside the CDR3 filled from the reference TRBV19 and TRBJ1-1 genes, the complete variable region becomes DGGITQSPKYLFRKEGQNVTLSCEQNLNHDAMYWYRQDPGQGLRLIYYSQIVNDFQKGDIAEGYSVSREKKESFPLTVTSAQKNPTAFYLCASTAIREVNTEAFFGQGTRLTVV.